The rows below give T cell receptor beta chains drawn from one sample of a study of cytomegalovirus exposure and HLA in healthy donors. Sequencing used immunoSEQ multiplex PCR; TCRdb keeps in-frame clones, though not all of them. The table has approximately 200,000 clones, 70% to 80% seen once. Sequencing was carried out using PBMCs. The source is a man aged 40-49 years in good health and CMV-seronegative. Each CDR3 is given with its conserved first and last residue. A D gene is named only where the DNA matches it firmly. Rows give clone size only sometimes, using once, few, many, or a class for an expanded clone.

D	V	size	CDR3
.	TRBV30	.	CAWKERGMNTEAFF
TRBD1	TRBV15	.	CATSAERTGNEKLFF
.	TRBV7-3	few	CASSIGAGELFF
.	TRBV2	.	CASSEAGGTVATQYF
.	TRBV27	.	CASTLRQPKGGYTEAFF
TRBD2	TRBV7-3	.	CASSLSGSIGGELFF
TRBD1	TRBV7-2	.	CASSLWTGGQETQYF
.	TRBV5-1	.	CASRGDRGSTEAFF
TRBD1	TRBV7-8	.	CASSSGGVANYGYTF
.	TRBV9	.	CASSPQTSSYEQYF
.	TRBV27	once	CASIQGGSGRTGELFF
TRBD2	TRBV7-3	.	CASSPHTSGVGNEQFF
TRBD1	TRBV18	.	CASSPMGQGGAEAFF
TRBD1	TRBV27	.	CASTLGTAAYNEQFF
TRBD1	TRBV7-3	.	CASSRTGGGDTQYF
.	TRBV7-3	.	CASSLYRLAANNEQFF
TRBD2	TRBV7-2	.	CASSTWTRRNYNEQFF
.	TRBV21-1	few	CASSKGGTLNTEAFF
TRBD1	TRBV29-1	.	CSGDRGGTDTQYF
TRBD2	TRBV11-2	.	CASSFHPTSAGEQFF
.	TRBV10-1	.	CASRGETGERDYEQYF
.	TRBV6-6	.	CASSSGTSEHEQYF
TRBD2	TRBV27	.	CASSSPSAGVFEQYF
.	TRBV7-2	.	CASSLGPSGAFF
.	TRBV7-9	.	CASSAPRDIYGYTF
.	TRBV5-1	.	CASSLGQLSSGANVLTF
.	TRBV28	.	CASSLGLSGNTIYF
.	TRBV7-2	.	CASSTAFSSYNEQFF
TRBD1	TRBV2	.	CASRFDRGDEQYF
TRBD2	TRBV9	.	CASSPTSGGAWETQYF
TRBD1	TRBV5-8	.	CASSTTGLFGYTF
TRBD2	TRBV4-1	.	CASSSQYAGGTDTQYF
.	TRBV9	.	CASSPGLLDTQYF
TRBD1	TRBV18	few	CASSPGQGGSKNEQFF
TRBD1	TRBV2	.	CASTKGQGSGNTIYF
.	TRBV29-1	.	CSVGTHQGANVLTF
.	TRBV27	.	CASSFAVSSYNEQFF
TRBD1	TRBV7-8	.	CASSSQITGDPTEAFF
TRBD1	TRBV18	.	CATGTGMNWYGYTF
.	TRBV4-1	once	CASSHGRRAYEQYF
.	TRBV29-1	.	CSAPTGPGNTIYF
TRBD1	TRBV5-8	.	CASSLMPGQGRQPQHF
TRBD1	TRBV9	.	CASSVETGTNYGYTF
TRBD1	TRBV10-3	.	CAISEWDRGHEQYF
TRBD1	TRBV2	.	CATTTGGPEQYF
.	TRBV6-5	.	CASSNTNLGGETQYF
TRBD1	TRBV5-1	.	CASSHRPTGEGNQPQHF
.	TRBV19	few	CASSISPGNTEAFF
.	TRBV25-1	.	CASSEATGNNQPQHF
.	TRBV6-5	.	CASSRQSLGSPLHF
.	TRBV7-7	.	CASSLSVGVSQETQYF
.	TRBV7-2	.	CASTVRRAAGYGYTF
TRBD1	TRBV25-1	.	CASSSDRGNIVEAQYF
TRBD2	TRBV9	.	CASSGGGGNTGELFF
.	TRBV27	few	CASRRSSYNEQFF
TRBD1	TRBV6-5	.	CASSTLTGGEQYF
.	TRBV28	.	CASSLTLDRSTSYEQYF
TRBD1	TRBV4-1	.	CASSQSGTGGEQYF
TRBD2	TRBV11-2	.	CASSSWTSGNTGELFF